The next 10 T cell receptor beta chains were all read from a single sample in a study of molecular identifiers for immune sequencing clone quantification. TCRdb re-derived calls from the PCR reads in MiXCR, one entry per CDR3 protein. The sample consists of 550,000 to 750,000 distinct CDR3 sequences, 15% to 20% of them appearing once. The sample comprised naive CD8+ T cells from blood, with Jurkat cell RNA spiked in. Subset described: FACS-sorted CD8+CD4-CCR7+CD45RA+ naive T cells. The source is a human donor in good health. Some libraries in this study had Jurkat cell RNA spiked in.

As for this clonotype: This may come from a read error, since a much larger clone is one base off. This chain joins TRBV6-2 or TRBV6-3 and TRBJ2-3, with TRBD1 matching 7 bases. V shed 5 bases, J shed 4 bases, and the junction held 6 bases outside the gene matches. This CDR3 is 14 amino acids long. Germline CDR1 reads MNHEY; CDR2 reads SVGEGT. The CDR3 loop reads CASSLTGNSDTQYF. In DNA form, the CDR3 reads TGTGCCAGCAGTCTGACAGGGAACTCAGATACGCAGTATTTT.

This clonotype was observed once. This may arise from a read error, as a much more abundant clone is one base away. Lacking the conserved final phenylalanine or tryptophan, this CDR3 likely reflects a read error. J is TRBJ1-1 and V is TRBV7-9; D is uncertain. This CDR3 has 14 residues. CDR1 is SEHNR, CDR2 FQNEAQ, per germline (reference sequence). Trimming stripped 3 bases from V and 3 bases from J, with 11 bases between. The CDR3 loop is CASSFSGSDTEAFL. The CDR3 DNA sequence: TGTGCCAGCAGCTTTTCGGGCAGCGACACTGAAGCTTTCCTT.

The count of this clonotype is one. This sequence may be a read error, since a much larger clone differs from it by one base. The chain employs TRBV9 and TRBJ2-3; TRBD2 agrees at 7 bases. V trimming: 3 bases; J trimming: 0 bases; junction bases outside the gene matches: 7. The CDR3 totals 16 residues. Germline loops: CDR1 SGDLS, CDR2 YYNGEE. CDR3 DNA: TGTGCCAGCAGCGCGGGGACTAAGATCAGCACAGATACGCAGTATTTT. Its translation is CASSAGTKISTDTQYF.

This clonotype was detected a few times. J is TRBJ2-3 and V is TRBV20-1; D possibly uses TRBD1 or TRBD2 (6 bases each). V lost 3 bases, J lost 0 bases, and 13 bases lay in between. Germline V gene data show CDR1 as DFQATT and CDR2 as SNEGSKA (reference sequence). CDR3 size: 15 residues. Written as DNA, the CDR3 is TGCAGTGCTAGGGAGGGGGGCCAAAGCACAGATACGCAGTATTTT. Translating it yields CSAREGGQSTDTQYF.

This clonotype was counted ten times or more. V is TRBV29-1 and J is TRBJ2-3; D ambiguous. The CDR3 runs to 11 residues. Germline V gives CDR1 SQVTM, CDR2 ANQGSEA. Trimming shortened V by 5 bases and J by 4 bases, and 7 bases separated the two germline ends. CDR3 nucleotides: TGCAGCGTTCGGGTAGCAGATACGCAGTATTTT. Translating it yields CSVRVADTQYF.

A remark on this clonotype: Just one base apart from a much larger clone, this may be a read error. Likely a read error: the CDR3 ends without its conserved phenylalanine or tryptophan. The chain employs TRBV20-1 and TRBJ1-5; 7 positions agree with TRBD1. The CDR3 extends over 18 amino acids. The V segment lost 1 base and the J segment 3 bases; nucleotides outside the gene matches: 15. Germline V gene lookup returns CDR1 DFQATT and CDR2 SNEGSKA (reference sequence). The chain's CDR3 is CSARAQGVYRSVNQPQHL. CDR3 nucleotide sequence: TGCAGTGCTAGAGCCCAGGGGGTGTATCGGTCTGTCAATCAGCCCCAGCATCTT.

This clonotype was seen a few times. At one end the junction does not follow the germline gene, possibly because of a read error. V is TRBV7-9 and J is TRBJ1-1, with a tentative D call TRBD1 (6 bases). CDR3 length equals 14 residues. From germline, CDR1 is SEHNR and CDR2 FQNEAQ (reference sequence). In DNA form, the CDR3 reads TGTGCCGGCAGCTTAGCGTTAGGGGGCACTGAAGCTTTCTTT. Translated, it gives CAGSLALGGTEAFF.

This clonotype has ten or more counts. The chain has TRBV12-3 or TRBV12-4 and TRBJ2-5; the D call may be TRBD1 or TRBD2 (7 bases each). The V and J ends lost 5 bases and 5 bases respectively, with 21 bases between them. The CDR3 is 16 residues long. This CDR3 is CASSHSLTGREETQYF. CDR3 nucleotide sequence: TGTGCCAGCAGTCACTCTTTGACAGGGAGGGAGGAGACCCAGTACTTC.

In its sample, this clonotype was seen many times. The chain carries TRBV4-2 and TRBJ2-7; tentatively, D is TRBD2 (6 bases). This CDR3 has 15 amino acids. Trimming removed 0 bases from V and 1 base from J, with 10 bases in between. Germline CDR1 and CDR2: LGHNA and YNFKEQ. CDR3 sequence (DNA): TGTGCCAGCAGCCAAGAGGAGGGAATGTCCTACGAGCAGTACTTC. This sequence encodes CASSQEEGMSYEQYF.

CDR3 sequence (DNA): TGTGCCAGCAACTTTTCCTACGAGCAGTACTTC. Its protein is CASNFSYEQYF. The J gene is TRBJ2-7, the V gene TRBV11-2; D is unclear. V lost 7 bases to trimming and J lost 1 base, with 5 bases between them. CDR1 and CDR2 (germline): SGHAT, FQNNGV. CDR3 length: 11 amino acids.